This TCR beta chain was identified in a study of chemoradiotherapy in HPV16-positive cancers. Measured with immunoSEQ multiplex PCR; TCRdb has only the in-frame clones, and not every one. The sample consists of 4,200 or so clones, around 84% of them appearing once. Study results and caveats: Non-HPV-specific T cells did not expand in tumors during treatment, whereas candidate HPV-specific clones and E7-related motifs did.

Regarding this clone: Its antigen is undetermined.

The CDR3 totals 15 residues. V dropped 3 bases and J dropped 4; count of bases not matched to a gene: 6. The germline CDR1 and CDR2 sequences are KGHSH and LQKENI. The input for sequencing was tumor tissue, taken from a patient who underwent chemoradiotherapy. This receptor was identified in a human donor with HPV-associated anogenital cancer. The V and J genes are TRBV18 and TRBJ1-2, with 9 bases identical to TRBD1. CDR3 nucleotides: TGTGCCAGCTCACCCGGGACAGGGCGCGGCTATGGCTACACCTTC. Translated, it gives CASSPGTGRGYGYTF. Supplemented by reference TRBV18 and TRBJ1-2, the full variable domain reads NAGVMQNPRHLVRRRGQEARLRCSPMKGHSHVYWYRQLPEEGLKFMVYLQKENIIDESGMPKERFSAEFPKEGPSILRIQQVVRGDSAAYFCASSPGTGRGYGYTFGSGTRLTVV.